The entry that follows covers one T cell receptor (beta chain) sequence. What it binds is not known. The sample originates from a study of blood T cells in healthy people across ages. Study-wide results and caveats: Diversity of TCR beta correlated strongly with naive T cell percentage.

Alongside a J-beta primer mix, a sample-barcoded 5' primer served in a second PCR lasting about 6 to 12 cycles. Tags on each cDNA molecule came from a template-switch adaptor with 12 random nucleotides. Each CDR3 protein is one row after TCRdb ran MiXCR on the 5' RACE reads. Among almost 1 million distinct CDR3 sequences listed, roughly 51% were seen once. The study drew donors from healthy Caucasian individuals in Russia aged roughly 6 to 95. The sample comprised blood. This receptor was taken from a woman aged 60-75 years in good health.

The CDR3, as DNA: TGCAGCCCCACAGGGAGAGTGGATACGCAGTATTTT. The encoded protein is CSPTGRVDTQYF. The rearrangement joins TRBV20-1 to TRBJ2-3; D may be TRBD1 (6 bases). Per the germline V gene, CDR1 is DFQATT and CDR2 is SNEGSKA (reference sequence). The CDR3 loop spans 12 amino acids.